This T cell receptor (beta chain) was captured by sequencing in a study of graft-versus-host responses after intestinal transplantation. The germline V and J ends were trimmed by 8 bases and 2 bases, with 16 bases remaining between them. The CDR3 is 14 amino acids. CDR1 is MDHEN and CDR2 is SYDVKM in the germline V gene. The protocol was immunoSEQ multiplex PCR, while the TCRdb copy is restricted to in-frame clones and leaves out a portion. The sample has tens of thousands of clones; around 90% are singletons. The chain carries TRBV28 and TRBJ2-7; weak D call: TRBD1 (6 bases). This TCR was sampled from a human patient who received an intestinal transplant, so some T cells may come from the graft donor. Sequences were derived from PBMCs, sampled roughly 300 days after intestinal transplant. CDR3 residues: CASGQGSIPYEQYF. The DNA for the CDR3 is TGTGCCAGCGGCCAGGGGTCAATCCCCTACGAGCAGTACTTC.